The entry that follows covers one T cell receptor (beta chain) sequence. Its target is not known. The sample is drawn from a study of cytomegalovirus exposure and HLA in healthy donors. Study-wide results and caveats: V- and J-gene trimming of TCR beta was linked (in a later analysis) to a missense DCLRE1C variant. As a later analysis revealed, the rate of TCR association differed by HLA locus, with DRB1 most and HLA-C fewest. It was reportedly the case that the classifier diagnosed cytomegalovirus status with high specificity and sensitivity.

It was with 60 Vbeta and 13 Jbeta primers that the PCR ran. Clones were read by immunoSEQ multiplex PCR, and TCRdb kept only the in-frame ones, dropping some. The data hold about 200,000 clones, with around 83% observed a single time. Per germline, CDR1 KGHSH and CDR2 LQKENI. The CDR3 runs 12 residues. V shed 4 bases and J shed 3 bases, with 6 bases lying between them. The chain couples TRBV18 to TRBJ1-1; D is undetermined. The material sequenced was PBMCs. The receptor was isolated from a middle-aged woman in good health and CMV-seronegative. CDR3 protein: CASSQLDTEAFF. CDR3 DNA: TGTGCCAGCTCACAACTGGACACTGAAGCTTTCTTT.